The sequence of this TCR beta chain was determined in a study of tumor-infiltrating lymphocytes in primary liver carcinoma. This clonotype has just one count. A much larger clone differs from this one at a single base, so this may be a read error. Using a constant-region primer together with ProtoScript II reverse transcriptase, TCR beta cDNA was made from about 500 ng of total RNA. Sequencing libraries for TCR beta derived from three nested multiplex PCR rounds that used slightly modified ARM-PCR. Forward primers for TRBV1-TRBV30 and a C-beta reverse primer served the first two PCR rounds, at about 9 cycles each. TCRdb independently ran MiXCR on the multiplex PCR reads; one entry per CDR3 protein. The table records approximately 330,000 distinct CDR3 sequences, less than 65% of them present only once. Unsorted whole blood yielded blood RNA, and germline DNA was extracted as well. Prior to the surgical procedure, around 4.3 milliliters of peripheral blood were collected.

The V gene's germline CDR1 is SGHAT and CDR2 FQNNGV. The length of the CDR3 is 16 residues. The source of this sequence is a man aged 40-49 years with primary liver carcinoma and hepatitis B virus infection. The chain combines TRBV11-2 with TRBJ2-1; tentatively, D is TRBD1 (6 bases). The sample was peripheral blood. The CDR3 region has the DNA TGCGCCAGCAGTGAGTCGCTCAGCACCGGGGACAATGAGAAGTTCTTC. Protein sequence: CASSESLSTGDNEKFF.